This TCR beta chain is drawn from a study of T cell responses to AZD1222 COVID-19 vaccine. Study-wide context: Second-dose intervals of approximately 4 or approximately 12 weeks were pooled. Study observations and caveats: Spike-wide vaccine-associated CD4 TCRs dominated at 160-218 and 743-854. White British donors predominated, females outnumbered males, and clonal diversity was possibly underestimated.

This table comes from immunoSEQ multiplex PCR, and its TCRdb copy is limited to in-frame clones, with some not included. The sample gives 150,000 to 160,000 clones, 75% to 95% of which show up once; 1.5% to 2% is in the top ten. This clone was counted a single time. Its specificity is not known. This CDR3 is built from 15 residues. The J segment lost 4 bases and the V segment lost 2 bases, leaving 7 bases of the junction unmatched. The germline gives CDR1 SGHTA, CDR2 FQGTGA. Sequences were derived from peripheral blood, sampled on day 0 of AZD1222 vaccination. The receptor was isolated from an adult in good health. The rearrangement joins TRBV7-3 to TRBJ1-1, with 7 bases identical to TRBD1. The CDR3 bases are TGTGCCAGCAGCTTAGGTCGACAGGGTGCCACTGAAGCTTTCTTT. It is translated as CASSLGRQGATEAFF. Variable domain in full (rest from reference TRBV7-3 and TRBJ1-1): GAGVSQTPSNKVTEKGKYVELRCDPISGHTALYWYRQSLGQGPEFLIYFQGTGAADDSGLPNDRFFAVRPEGSVSTLKIQRTERGDSAVYLCASSLGRQGATEAFFGQGTRLTVV.